A selection of T cell receptor beta chains follows, all from one sample in a study of Ad26.COV2.S vaccination and SARS-CoV-2 variants. Sequenced by immunoSEQ multiplex PCR; TCRdb stores in-frame clones only, minus some. The sample consists of roughly 400,000 clones, about 92% of them appearing once. This specimen was peripheral blood, taken in a trial of Ad26.COV2.S vaccine versus placebo. The receptors originated from a person between 18 and 60 years old who received the Ad26.COV2.S COVID-19 vaccine or a placebo. The CDR3 runs from the conserved cysteine through the conserved F or W. The order of the fields is clone size, J gene, CDR3 length, V gene, D gene, CDR3 protein, CDR3 DNA. The D gene is left open where the match is weak. Size is omitted from some rows. Given values are once, few, many or a class for expanded clones.

NA,TRBJ2-2,16,TRBV7-8,NA,CASSLDRGIRTGELFF,TGTGCCAGCAGCTTAGATCGCGGGATACGCACCGGGGAGCTGTTTTTT
few,TRBJ2-3,16,TRBV13,TRBD2,CASSSRGTSSTDTQYF,TGTGCCAGCAGCTCTAGGGGGACTAGCAGCACAGATACGCAGTATTTT
NA,TRBJ2-1,14,TRBV3-1/TRBV3-2,NA,CASTQRRSYNEQFF,TGTGCCAGCACGCAGCGTAGGAGCTACAATGAGCAGTTCTTC
once,TRBJ2-6,17,TRBV4-2,NA,CASSQEGANSGANVLTF,TGTGCCAGCAGCCAAGAGGGGGCTAACTCTGGGGCCAACGTCCTGACTTTC
NA,TRBJ2-4,13,TRBV10-3,NA,CAISESTGVSQYF,TGTGCCATCAGTGAGTCGACTGGGGTTAGTCAGTACTTC
NA,TRBJ2-5,15,TRBV18,TRBD1,CASSLGQGDQETQYF,TGTGCCAGCTCACTTGGACAGGGGGACCAAGAGACCCAGTACTTC
NA,TRBJ1-3,14,TRBV15,NA,CATSRELSGNTIYF,TGTGCCACCAGCAGAGAGCTCTCTGGAAACACCATATATTTT
NA,TRBJ2-3,14,TRBV5-1,NA,CASSFIGDTDTQYF,TGCGCCAGCAGCTTTATAGGGGACACAGATACGCAGTATTTT
NA,TRBJ1-1,13,TRBV5-3,NA,CARSIFAGTEAFF,TGTGCCAGAAGCATCTTCGCTGGCACTGAAGCTTTCTTT
NA,TRBJ2-7,13,TRBV6-2/TRBV6-3,NA,CASSYSQGYEQYF,TGTGCCAGCAGTTATTCACAGGGCTACGAGCAGTACTTC
NA,TRBJ1-1,12,TRBV27,NA,CASSHRRGEAFF,TGTGCCAGCAGTCATAGACGGGGTGAAGCTTTCTTT
NA,TRBJ2-2,16,TRBV7-8,TRBD2,CASSLARTSGTGELFF,TGTGCCAGCAGCTTAGCCCGGACTAGCGGCACCGGGGAGCTGTTTTTT
NA,TRBJ1-3,16,TRBV27,NA,CASTTSDSYSGNTIYF,TGTGCCAGCACTACCTCGGACAGTTACTCTGGAAACACCATATATTTT
NA,TRBJ2-1,14,TRBV19,NA,CASSIELVYNEQFF,TGTGCCAGTAGTATCGAACTAGTCTACAATGAGCAGTTCTTC
NA,TRBJ1-4,15,TRBV7-6,TRBD1,CASSPRTGLTEKLFF,TGTGCCAGCAGCCCCAGGACAGGGTTGACTGAAAAACTGTTTTTT
NA,TRBJ1-4,12,TRBV28,NA,CAGRGANEKLFF,TGTGCCGGCCGGGGAGCAAATGAAAAACTGTTTTTT
NA,TRBJ2-5,14,TRBV20-1,NA,CSASLSGRAETQYF,TGCAGTGCTAGTTTATCGGGACGGGCGGAGACCCAGTACTTC
NA,TRBJ2-1,15,TRBV6-5,NA,CASRPTSSPYNEQFF,TGTGCCAGCAGGCCCACTAGCAGCCCCTACAATGAGCAGTTCTTC
NA,TRBJ2-1,17,TRBV19,TRBD2,CASSTFRASGSYNEQFF,TGTGCCAGTAGTACCTTCCGTGCTAGCGGGAGCTACAATGAGCAGTTCTTC
NA,TRBJ2-3,15,TRBV27,TRBD2,CASSLAGEGPDTQYF,TGTGCCAGCAGTTTAGCGGGAGAAGGGCCAGATACGCAGTATTTT
NA,TRBJ2-7,15,TRBV5-6,TRBD1,CASSFSGTGLYEQYF,TGTGCCAGCAGCTTCTCCGGGACAGGGCTCTACGAGCAGTACTTC
NA,TRBJ2-2,15,TRBV28,TRBD2,CASSLGGRGTGELFF,TGTGCCAGCAGTTTAGGCGGGAGAGGAACCGGGGAGCTGTTTTTT
NA,TRBJ2-5,17,TRBV5-1,NA,CASSLTGAVKFQETQYF,TGCGCCAGCAGCTTGACGGGGGCCGTAAAATTCCAAGAGACCCAGTACTTC
NA,TRBJ2-7,18,TRBV21-1,NA,CASSLRRKGATSSGLSFF,TGTGCCAGCAGTCTTCGAAGGAAAGGGGCTACCTCCTCGGGTTTGAGTTTTTTC
NA,TRBJ1-1,11,TRBV5-1,NA,CASSLEGRAFF,TGCGCCAGCAGCTTGGAGGGTAGGGCTTTCTTT
NA,TRBJ2-3,18,TRBV15,TRBD2,CATSRALGIAGGADTQYF,TGTGCCACCAGCAGAGCCTTAGGAATAGCGGGCGGGGCAGATACGCAGTATTTT
NA,TRBJ2-7,13,TRBV30,TRBD1,CAWRDRGSYEQYF,TGTGCCTGGCGGGACAGGGGCTCCTACGAGCAGTACTTC